One sample yielded the 23 T cell receptor beta chains listed below, sequenced in a study of cytomegalovirus exposure and HLA in healthy donors. This PCR relied on a set of 60 Vbeta primers and 13 Jbeta primers. Repertoires were generated with immunoSEQ multiplex PCR, while TCRdb's copy carries only in-frame clones and drops some. Of some 150,000 clones detected, under 80% appear once; the ten largest clones hold 2.5% to 3%. The sequenced material came from PBMCs. Receptors originate from a man aged 35 to 55 in good health and CMV-seronegative.

A few counts support this clone. The chain has TRBV10-2 and TRBJ2-3; 8 nucleotides align to TRBD2. Germline V gene lookup returns CDR1 WSHSY and CDR2 SAAADI. V dropped 0 bases and J dropped 1; count of bases not matched to a gene: 3. The CDR3 covers 16 residues. The CDR3 sequence: CASSESYGGGTDTQYF. CDR3 coding DNA: TGCGCCAGCAGTGAGTCGTACGGGGGGGGCACAGATACGCAGTATTTT.

J is TRBJ1-2 and V is TRBV20-1, with D perhaps TRBD1 (5 bases). This CDR3 contains 11 residues. Germline loops: CDR1 DFQATT, CDR2 SNEGSKA (reference sequence). The ends were cut back, 7 bases at V and 6 bases at J, with 12 bases in the middle. The DNA of the CDR3 is TGCAGTGTCGAGTTAGGGGATGGCTACACCTTC. Amino acids: CSVELGDGYTF.

The chain recombines TRBV6-1 with TRBJ1-4; D remains unclear. CDR1 MNHNS and CDR2 SASEGT come from the germline V gene. The V end lost 8 bases, the J end lost 4 bases, and 14 bases lay between the germline ends. CDR3 length: 14 amino acids. CDR3 sequence reads: CASGRDTDNEKLFF. The CDR3, as DNA: TGTGCCAGCGGTCGTGACACCGATAATGAAAAACTGTTTTTT.

In this sample, this clone turned up a few times. J is TRBJ2-7 and V is TRBV30, with TRBD2 matching 7 bases. The germline V gene has CDR1 GTSNPN and CDR2 SVGIG (reference sequence). Trimming at V came to 4 bases and at J to 4 bases, leaving 4 bases not matched to a gene. This CDR3 is 12 amino acids long. The CDR3 is CAWTSGGYEQYF. Here the CDR3 DNA reads TGTGCCTGGACTAGCGGAGGTTACGAGCAGTACTTC.

The chain joins TRBV6-1 to TRBJ2-7, with 12 bases lining up with TRBD2. The CDR3 extends over 16 amino acids. Losses at the gene ends were 4 bases for V and 1 base for J; bases not matched to a gene: 5. The V gene's germline CDR1 is MNHNS and CDR2 SASEGT. The CDR3 region is CASSAGTSGLSYEQYF. The CDR3 bases are TGTGCCAGCAGTGCGGGGACTAGCGGGCTGTCCTACGAGCAGTACTTC.

This clone was detected once. The rearrangement joins TRBV30 to TRBJ2-5; maybe TRBD2 (5 bases). V was cut by 7 bases and J by 4 bases, with 13 bases left in between. Germline-derived CDR1 and CDR2 are GTSNPN and SVGIG (reference sequence). CDR3 length: 12 residues. CDR3 loop: CAFSRVGETQYF. In DNA form, the CDR3 reads TGTGCCTTCTCGAGGGTGGGAGAGACCCAGTACTTC.

This rearrangement joins TRBV5-1 to TRBJ2-3; TRBD2 matches 13 bases. The V segment lost 0 bases and the J segment 1 base; nucleotides outside the gene matches: 2. In germline, CDR1 is SGHRS, CDR2 YFSETQ. The CDR3 is 17 amino acids. The CDR3: CASSLGGLAGGTDTQYF. Here the CDR3 DNA reads TGCGCCAGCAGCTTGGGAGGACTAGCGGGGGGCACAGATACGCAGTATTTT.

The chain recombines TRBV7-2 with TRBJ1-1; TRBD1 might be the D (6 bases). This CDR3 region has 13 residues. Germline CDR1 SGHTA, CDR2 FQGNSA. Deletions cut 1 base from V and 7 bases from J, with 10 bases between. CDR3 bases: TGTGCCAGCAGCTTAGGGGGGCTGGTTGAAGCTTTCTTT. Encoded protein: CASSLGGLVEAFF.

Comments on this clone: Other DNA sequences of this sample code for an identical CDR3. This chain joins TRBV6-9 and TRBJ1-5, with D perhaps matching TRBD1 (5 bases). V lost 7 bases and J 7 bases, leaving 17 bases between the germline ends. CDR1 and CDR2 (germline): MNHGY, SVAAGI. The CDR3 is 14 residues long. CDR3 nucleotides: TGTGCCAGCACCTCGGGGGGGGAGGGACAGCCCCAGCATTTT. Protein: CASTSGGEGQPQHF.

Remarks on this clone: One end of the junction varies from germline; a read error may be responsible. CDR3 DNA sequence: TGTTCCAGCAGCTTAGCCAGAAACGGGGCCTACGAGCAGTACTTC. As protein: CSSSLARNGAYEQYF. V and J are TRBV7-9 and TRBJ2-7, with D tentatively TRBD2 (5 bases). CDR1 is SEHNR, CDR2 FQNEAQ, per germline (reference sequence). The CDR3 is made up of 15 amino acids.

This sequence joins TRBV4-1 and TRBJ2-3, with 11 bases lining up with TRBD2. This CDR3 region has 17 residues. The J segment lost 4 bases and the V segment lost 3 bases, leaving 9 bases of the junction unmatched. Germline V CDR1 and CDR2: MGHRA, YSYEKL. Here the CDR3 reads CASSHQIAGGFADTQYF. CDR3 bases: TGCGCCAGCAGCCATCAGATAGCGGGAGGGTTCGCAGATACGCAGTATTTT.

V gene TRBV29-1 combines with J gene TRBJ1-3; no clear D gene. The CDR3 length is 13 residues. CDR1 SQVTM and CDR2 ANQGSEA come from the germline V gene. V shed 6 bases and J shed 4 bases, with 13 bases lying between them. The CDR3 here is CSVAEQRGNTIYF. The CDR3 nucleotides are TGCAGCGTCGCCGAACAGAGAGGAAACACCATATATTTT.

In regard to this clone: The sample has other DNA sequences that encode this CDR3 too. The chain carries TRBV6-5 and TRBJ1-5; D not resolved. Germline loops: CDR1 MNHEY, CDR2 SVGAGI. V dropped 6 bases and J dropped 5 bases, with 11 bases sitting between them. The CDR3 runs to 13 residues. The DNA of the CDR3 is TGTGCCAGCAGCTACCGCGGGGATCAGCCCCAGCATTTT. Its protein product is CASSYRGDQPQHF.

This chain uses TRBV21-1 with TRBJ2-3; the table's D gene call, TRBD1, was not cross checked with the DNA. TRBV21-1 is a known pseudogene. The CDR3 extends over 18 amino acids. In nucleotides, the CDR3 is TGTGCCAGCAGCAAAAGGACCAACAGGGGGGCGACCACAGATACGCAGTATTTT. Its protein is CASSKRTNRGATTDTQYF.

The chain is built from TRBV5-1 and TRBJ1-2; 9 bases fit TRBD1. The CDR3 is 14 amino acids. Germline assignment: CDR1 SGHRS and CDR2 YFSETQ. V dropped 2 bases and J dropped 4; count of bases not matched to a gene: 3. The CDR3 nucleotides read TGCGCCAGCAGCTTAGGGACAGGGAGCTATGGCTACACCTTC. This encodes CASSLGTGSYGYTF.

The chain couples TRBV18 to TRBJ1-2, with a tentative D call TRBD1 (5 bases). The CDR3 loop spans 15 amino acids. The V gene lost 3 bases and the J gene lost 5 bases, with 16 bases spanning the gap. CDR1 KGHSH and CDR2 LQKENI come from the germline V gene. The CDR3 is CASSPSTTGFYGYTF. CDR3 nucleotides: TGTGCCAGCTCACCTTCAACCACAGGATTTTATGGCTACACCTTC.

This clone came up a few times. This chain links TRBV9 with TRBJ2-2; a weak D match, TRBD1 (6 bases). Deletions cut 5 bases from V and 4 bases from J, with 9 bases between. The CDR3 sequence is 13 residues long. Looked up from germline, CDR1 is SGDLS and CDR2 is YYNGEE. Here the CDR3 reads CASRTGSTGELFF. As DNA, the CDR3 is TGTGCCAGCAGGACAGGTAGCACCGGGGAGCTGTTTTTT.

The chain combines TRBV19 with TRBJ1-2; TRBD1 aligns across 8 bases. The CDR3 loop spans 16 amino acids. Per the germline V gene, CDR1 is LNHDA and CDR2 is SQIVND (reference sequence). Trimming at V came to 3 bases and at J to 5 bases, leaving 11 bases not matched to a gene. The CDR3 here is CASSITRTGKEYGYTF. The CDR3 coding sequence is TGTGCCAGTAGTATTACCCGGACAGGGAAGGAATATGGCTACACCTTC.

This rearrangement joins TRBV6-5 to TRBJ1-1, with D possibly matching TRBD1 (6 bases). The CDR3 length is 14 residues. V lost 5 bases, J lost 10 bases, and 20 bases lay in between. CDR1 is MNHEY and CDR2 is SVGAGI in the germline V gene. The CDR3 nucleotides read TGTGCCAGCAGTGACTACCCGGGGGGGGCTGGAGCTTTCTTT. Residues: CASSDYPGGAGAFF.

The V gene is TRBV5-1, the J gene TRBJ2-1, with 13 positions matching TRBD2. Germline assignment: CDR1 SGHRS and CDR2 YFSETQ. This CDR3 region has 16 residues. V was clipped by 4 bases and J by 5 bases; unmatched bases: 6. The CDR3: CASSPVLAGGDNEQFF. In nucleotides, the CDR3 is TGCGCCAGCAGCCCCGTACTAGCGGGAGGGGACAATGAGCAGTTCTTC.

In this sample, this clone turned up a few times. The rearrangement links TRBV30 to TRBJ2-7, with D maybe TRBD2 (6 bases). V gave up 6 bases and J gave up 4 bases, with 13 bases separating them. This CDR3 contains 12 residues. Germline CDR1 reads GTSNPN; CDR2 reads SVGIG (reference sequence). CDR3 nucleotide sequence: TGTGCCTGCTATTCCCGGGGGTACGAGCAGTACTTC. It encodes CACYSRGYEQYF.

This clone was seen only a few times. V gene TRBV18 combines with J gene TRBJ2-1; the match to TRBD2 covers 7 bases. The CDR3 is 15 amino acids. V was clipped by 2 bases and J by 9 bases; unmatched bases: 10. Germline CDR1 is KGHSH and CDR2 is LQKENI. The CDR3 spells CASSPSLGGLSEQFF. CDR3 in DNA: TGTGCCAGCTCACCATCGTTGGGGGGGTTAAGTGAGCAGTTCTTC. Variable domain in full (rest from reference TRBV18 and TRBJ2-1): NAGVMQNPRHLVRRRGQEARLRCSPMKGHSHVYWYRQLPEEGLKFMVYLQKENIIDESGMPKERFSAEFPKEGPSILRIQQVVRGDSAAYFCASSPSLGGLSEQFFGPGTRLTVL.

The rearrangement uses TRBV4-2 and TRBJ2-3, with TRBD2 matching 8 bases. The V gene's germline CDR1 is LGHNA and CDR2 YNFKEQ. CDR3 length equals 16 residues. Germline trimming cut 4 bases from V and 2 bases from J; bases unmatched to any gene: 8. CDR3 in amino acids: CASSLTRGEITDTQYF. The CDR3 nucleotides are TGTGCCAGCAGCCTTACGCGGGGGGAAATCACAGATACGCAGTATTTT.